This record looks at one T cell receptor beta chain sequence and its context. Its antigen is unknown. The sample is drawn from a study of blood T cells in healthy people across ages. Study conclusions and caveats: Higher diversity, along with more naive CD4+ cells, distinguished long-lived donors from aged donors. The study lacked donor CMV status, which possibly confounded expanded clonotype changes.

V lost 0 bases to trimming and J lost 2 bases, with 13 bases between them. This CDR3 contains 15 residues. The V gene's germline CDR1 is DFQATT and CDR2 SNEGSKA (reference sequence). Primers used in a second PCR of roughly 7 to 12 cycles were a sample-barcoded 5' primer and a J-beta primer mix. Per-sample output comprised a minimum of 2.5 million paired-end reads containing CDR3. MiXCR was run by TCRdb on the 5' RACE reads, yielding one entry per CDR3 protein. The sample shows about 1.6 million distinct CDR3 sequences, about 32% of them seen only once. Material: blood. The source of this sequence is a woman in her thirties in good health. The chain uses TRBV20-1 and TRBJ1-1; the D gene is possibly TRBD1 (5 bases). CDR3 nucleotide sequence: TGCAGTGCTAGAGATTTCCGGACACCAAACACTGAAGCTTTCTTT. It specifies CSARDFRTPNTEAFF.